The sequence of this TCR beta chain was determined in a study of T cell changes during pregnancy in multiple sclerosis. V lost 0 bases and J lost 2, with 7 bases in between. The CDR3 is 14 amino acids. Germline V CDR1 and CDR2: SGHTA, FQGNSA. Only in-frame clones appear in the TCRdb table, and some are missing; sequencing was by immunoSEQ multiplex PCR. The sample has 77,000 or so clones; 93% are singletons. This material consisted of peripheral blood, taken in the second trimester of pregnancy. This chain links TRBV7-2 with TRBJ1-2, with D tentatively TRBD1 (5 bases). The TCR comes from a female donor in good health, enrolled as a control in a pregnancy study. CDR3 nucleotide sequence: TGTGCCAGCAGCTTAGCGCGGGGGAACTATGGCTACACCTTC. Amino acids: CASSLARGNYGYTF.